This TCR beta chain stems from a study of T-cell reconstitution after alpha-beta-depleted transplantation in children. TCRbeta library construction was performed incorporating unique molecular identifiers. TCRdb processed the PCR reads anew with MiXCR; each CDR3 protein has one entry. The repertoire holds about 900,000 distinct CDR3 sequences, with roughly 31% as singletons. This clonotype turned up a few times. V was trimmed by 0 bases and J by 0 bases, leaving 10 bases between them. Germline assignment: CDR1 SGHVS and CDR2 FNYEAQ. The CDR3 is made up of 16 amino acids. The TCR comes from a boy in the first two years of life who had a stem cell transplant for SCID, so the T cells may come from the graft donor. The gene calls are TRBV7-6 and TRBJ2-3, with D possibly being TRBD2 (7 bases). The source material was PBMCs, mostly from graft donor cells, sampled 360 days after TCRalphabeta/CD19-depleted stem cell transplant. The CDR3 reads CASSLAAGASTDTQYF. The CDR3 nucleotides read TGTGCCAGCAGCTTAGCCGCGGGGGCCAGCACAGATACGCAGTATTTT.